A selection of T cell receptor beta chains follows, all from one sample in a study of blood T cells in healthy people across ages. TCRdb ran MiXCR on the 5' RACE reads and lists one entry per CDR3 protein. Of over 1.5 million distinct CDR3 sequences listed, 49% are singletons. The sequencing input was blood. These receptors came from a woman in her forties in good health. Both conserved end residues are part of each CDR3. A D gene is named only where the DNA matches it firmly. The size entry is marked missing in some rows and otherwise reads once, few, many or a size class.

TRBJ2-7	few	.	TRBV7-2	CASSFSPLRTYEQYF	TGTGCCAGCAGCTTTTCTCCGCTAAGAACCTACGAGCAGTACTTC
TRBJ1-2	.	TRBD1	TRBV7-2	CASSSSGGSYGYTF	TGTGCCAGCAGCTCATCAGGGGGGAGCTATGGCTACACCTTC
TRBJ2-1	.	TRBD1	TRBV7-2	CASSSGQGREQFF	TGTGCCAGCAGCTCGGGACAGGGACGTGAGCAGTTCTTC
TRBJ1-2	few	.	TRBV2	CASNRDGANYGYTF	TGTGCCAGCAATCGGGACGGAGCTAACTATGGCTACACCTTC
TRBJ2-5	.	TRBD2	TRBV28	CATDDPEGASGEESKETQYF	TGTGCCACCGACGACCCGGAGGGGGCTAGCGGGGAGGAATCAAAAGAGACCCAGTACTTC
TRBJ2-1	once	.	TRBV6-2/TRBV6-3	CASIKIQAGSYNEQFF	TGTGCCAGCATCAAAATCCAAGCGGGTTCCTACAATGAGCAGTTCTTC
TRBJ2-3	few	.	TRBV7-2	CASSLVRGTTDTQYF	TGTGCCAGCAGCTTAGTTCGGGGGACCACAGATACGCAGTATTTT
TRBJ2-7	.	.	TRBV27	CASSSTGRLYEQYF	TGTGCCAGCAGTTCAACGGGCCGGTTATACGAGCAGTACTTC
TRBJ1-2	.	.	TRBV5-1	CASSLAGSKYGYTF	TGTGCCAGCAGCTTGGCCGGGAGCAAATATGGCTACACCTTC
TRBJ1-2	.	.	TRBV5-6	CASSPGLERTNYGYTF	TGTGCCAGCAGCCCGGGGTTGGAGAGAACTAACTATGGCTACACCTTC
TRBJ1-2	.	TRBD1	TRBV28	CASRVGTGNYDYTF	TGTGCCAGCCGAGTGGGGACAGGGAACTATGACTACACCTTC
TRBJ2-1	.	TRBD2	TRBV9	CASSDLAGEYNEQFF	TGTGCCAGCAGCGATCTAGCGGGGGAGTACAATGAGCAGTTCTTC
TRBJ2-1	.	.	TRBV29-1	CSVEKQGRAGDEQFF	TGCAGCGTTGAAAAACAGGGCCGCGCGGGCGATGAGCAGTTCTTC
TRBJ2-3	few	TRBD2	TRBV27	CASSFGGGYTDTQYF	TGTGCCAGCAGTTTCGGCGGGGGGTACACAGATACGCAGTATTTT
TRBJ2-7	few	.	TRBV4-3	CASSQGGSLDEQYF	TGCGCCAGCAGCCAAGGAGGGTCTCTCGACGAGCAGTACTTC
TRBJ2-5	.	.	TRBV4-2	CASSQKQGEETQYF	TGTGCCAGCAGCCAAAAACAGGGAGAAGAGACCCAGTACTTC
TRBJ2-5	.	TRBD1	TRBV6-2/TRBV6-3	CASRHTRGLGETQYF	TGTGCCAGCAGACACACCAGGGGGCTTGGAGAGACCCAGTACTTC
TRBJ1-6	.	TRBD1	TRBV11-2	CASSPNQPGQVNSPLHF	TGTGCCAGCAGCCCCAACCAACCGGGACAGGTGAATTCACCCCTCCACTTT
TRBJ2-7	.	TRBD1	TRBV11-2	CASSSNTGAAYEQYF	TGTGCCAGCAGCTCTAATACAGGGGCGGCCTACGAGCAGTACTTC
TRBJ1-2	.	TRBD1	TRBV28	CASSPTGGATDYGHTF	TGTGCCAGCAGTCCGACAGGGGGGGCGACGGACTATGGCCACACCTTC
TRBJ2-1	.	.	TRBV11-2	CTSSLDIGLARGRSYNEQFF	TGTACCAGCAGCTTAGATATCGGTCTAGCACGGGGGAGGTCCTACAATGAGCAGTTCTTC
TRBJ2-5	.	TRBD2	TRBV7-2	CASSHGLAGGRPVETQYF	TGTGCCAGCAGCCACGGACTAGCGGGGGGAAGACCGGTAGAGACCCAGTACTTC
TRBJ2-6	.	.	TRBV24-1	CATSEEEGANVLTF	TGTGCCACCAGTGAAGAGGAAGGGGCCAACGTCCTGACTTTC
TRBJ2-1	.	.	TRBV6-2/TRBV6-3	CASSKPLLDSYNEQFF	TGTGCCAGCAGTAAACCCTTATTGGACTCCTACAATGAACAGTTCTTC
TRBJ2-5	few	TRBD1	TRBV7-8	CASSTQRGQGQETQYF	TGTGCCAGCAGCACCCAACGTGGACAGGGGCAAGAGACCCAGTACTTC
TRBJ1-4	.	TRBD1	TRBV5-1	CASSSNYRQGNEKLFF	TGCGCCAGCAGCTCCAACTACCGACAGGGTAATGAAAAACTGTTTTTT
TRBJ2-7	few	.	TRBV6-5	CASSRGAGGYYEQYF	TGTGCCAGCAGCCGAGGGGCAGGGGGGTATTACGAGCAGTACTTC
TRBJ2-6	many	.	TRBV29-1	CSVEEGRSGANVLTF	TGCAGCGTTGAAGAAGGTCGCTCTGGGGCCAACGTCCTGACTTTC
TRBJ1-2	.	TRBD1	TRBV7-2	CASSLMGQVGSGYGYTF	TGTGCCAGCAGCTTAATGGGACAGGTCGGTTCTGGCTATGGCTACACCTTC
TRBJ1-5	few	.	TRBV20-1	CSATLQGEEIQPQHF	TGCAGTGCTACCCTGCAGGGTGAAGAAATTCAGCCCCAGCATTTT
TRBJ1-3	.	.	TRBV10-2	CASGAGLGNTIYF	TGCGCCAGCGGTGCAGGGTTGGGAAACACCATATATTTT
TRBJ1-2	.	.	TRBV27	CASSTGPRLYGYTF	TGTGCCAGCAGTACCGGGCCTCGATTATATGGCTACACCTTC
TRBJ2-3	.	TRBD2	TRBV29-1	CSVAFGRGGPTDTQYF	TGCAGCGTTGCCTTTGGGCGGGGGGGTCCCACAGATACGCAGTATTTT
TRBJ1-1	.	.	TRBV20-1	CSARGRPGDKAFF	TGCAGTGCTAGAGGGAGACCAGGGGATAAAGCTTTCTTT
TRBJ2-1	.	.	TRBV4-2	CASSEPPLANEQFF	TGTGCCAGCAGCGAGCCCCCGCTGGCCAATGAGCAGTTCTTC
TRBJ1-6	.	.	TRBV27	CASSDTGHPLHF	TGTGCCAGCAGCGATACCGGCCACCCCCTCCACTTT
TRBJ2-3	few	.	TRBV6-2/TRBV6-3	CASSYRFGTDTQYF	TGTGCCAGCAGTTACAGGTTCGGGACAGATACGCAGTATTTT
TRBJ2-3	.	.	TRBV20-1	CSASGAVSTDTQYF	TGCAGTGCTTCGGGCGCGGTCAGCACAGATACGCAGTATTTT
TRBJ2-1	few	TRBD1	TRBV12-3/TRBV12-4	CASSPGTGRGNEQFF	TGTGCCAGCAGCCCCGGGACAGGGAGGGGCAATGAGCAGTTCTTC
TRBJ1-2	.	TRBD1	TRBV3-1	CASNQGGQGAYGYTF	TGTGCCAGCAACCAAGGCGGACAGGGGGCCTATGGCTACACCTTC
TRBJ2-3	.	TRBD2	TRBV20-1	CSAVRGGNTDTQYF	TGCAGTGCTGTACGGGGGGGGAACACAGATACGCAGTATTTT
TRBJ2-5	.	.	TRBV5-1	CASSLAGQTERETQYF	TGCGCCAGCAGCTTGGCCGGCCAAACCGAAAGGGAGACCCAGTACTTC
TRBJ2-7	few	.	TRBV25-1	CASSEFAGDEQYF	TGTGCCAGCAGTGAATTTGCCGGGGACGAGCAGTACTTC
TRBJ2-1	.	.	TRBV15	CATRSGSYNEQFF	TGTGCCACCCGCAGCGGCTCCTACAATGAGCAGTTCTTC